Listed here is a single T cell receptor beta chain. J gave up 5 bases and V 2 bases, and 8 bases lay outside the gene matches. Looked up from germline, CDR1 is ENHRY and CDR2 is SYGVKD. CDR3 length: 15 amino acids. Sequencing was performed with immunoSEQ multiplex PCR; in TCRdb, only in-frame clones are kept and a portion is missing. This table holds over 50,000 clones, over 55% found once. The sample originates from a study of blood T cell repertoires in COVID-19. For the study at large: There were acute and convalescent COVID-19 samples, and they came from the United States, Italy and Spain. T cells, B-cell-depleted T cells, or PBMCs provided the cDNA or gDNA that served as material.

Recruited during active infection, patients (from Seattle) were subsequently followed longitudinally. The sequence was collected from a woman aged 70-85 years with COVID-19, enrolled during active disease. Sequencing input: peripheral blood. The chain couples TRBV10-3 to TRBJ2-5; 7 bases are a match to TRBD2. Here the CDR3 DNA reads TGTGCCATCAGTGAGAGATGGGGGGGTGGCGAGACCCAGTACTTC. This codes for CAISERWGGGETQYF.